The 19 T cell receptor beta chains below come from one sample, sequenced in a study of shared clonotypes between healthy human individuals. TCRdb's copy holds only in-frame clones and misses some; the assay was immunoSEQ multiplex PCR. The data contain about half a million clones, roughly 78% of them singletons. Source material: PBMCs. These receptors originate from a woman aged 40-49 years in good health. Some clones in this sample may be carry-over from other donors' samples.

The J gene is TRBJ2-1, the V gene TRBV5-4; TRBD2 matches 11 bases. Germline trimming cut 6 bases from V and 1 base from J; bases unmatched to any gene: 12. Per germline, CDR1 SGHNT and CDR2 YYREEE (reference sequence). This CDR3 region has 18 residues. CDR3 bases: TGTGCCAGCAACCTCTTCACTAGCGGGAGCTGGTCCTACAATGAGCAGTTCTTC. As protein: CASNLFTSGSWSYNEQFF.

The chain links TRBV20-1 to TRBJ2-3, with D uncertain. Trimming cost V 5 bases and J 5 bases, with 8 bases left between them. This CDR3 comprises 11 residues. Germline loops: CDR1 DFQATT, CDR2 SNEGSKA (reference sequence). The CDR3 protein is CSAPVGDTQYF. The CDR3, as DNA: TGCAGTGCTCCTGTGGGAGATACGCAGTATTTT.

The chain uses TRBV5-1 and TRBJ2-2, with TRBD1 as a possible D gene (5 bases). The CDR3 consists of 13 residues. CDR1 SGHRS and CDR2 YFSETQ come from the germline V gene. Trimming cost V 4 bases and J 6 bases, with 10 bases left between them. CDR3 nucleotides: TGCGCCAGCAGCCCAGCAGGGCCCGGGGAGCTGTTTTTT. This gives the protein CASSPAGPGELFF.

This chain connects TRBV14 to TRBJ2-5; D gene unclear. This CDR3 comprises 15 residues. V was pared by 2 bases and J by 0 bases, with 10 bases between. From germline, CDR1 is SGHDN and CDR2 FVKESK. This CDR3 reads CASSQSSTNQETQYF. The CDR3 nucleotides read TGTGCCAGCAGCCAATCTTCCACTAACCAAGAGACCCAGTACTTC.

The chain joins TRBV7-2 to TRBJ1-2; D gene ambiguous. CDR3 length: 13 residues. The V and J ends lost 5 bases and 2 bases respectively, with 9 bases between them. Germline V CDR1 and CDR2: SGHTA, FQGNSA. CDR3 bases: TGTGCCAGCAGCCCTGACACAAACTATGGCTACACCTTC. Translating gives CASSPDTNYGYTF.

This chain joins TRBV5-1 and TRBJ2-7; unclear D gene. Germline-derived CDR1 and CDR2 are SGHRS and YFSETQ. V was shortened by 0 bases and J by 7 bases, with 14 bases between the two germline ends. CDR3 length: 14 residues. The CDR3 region has the DNA TGCGCCAGCAGCTTGGATCAGCCCCTGGGGGAGCAGTACTTC. It codes for CASSLDQPLGEQYF.

CDR3 coding DNA: TGTGCCAGTGCGGTCCAGGGTGAGGGTGGCTACACCTTC. Translated, it gives CASAVQGEGGYTF. The rearrangement joins TRBV10-3 to TRBJ1-2, with D perhaps TRBD1 (5 bases). The V gene's germline CDR1 is ENHRY and CDR2 SYGVKD. This CDR3 spans 13 amino acids. The V end lost 10 bases, the J end lost 7 bases, and 19 bases lay between the germline ends.

This rearrangement joins TRBV5-4 to TRBJ1-4, with D perhaps matching TRBD1 (6 bases). V was shortened by 2 bases and J by 7 bases, with 12 bases between the two germline ends. The CDR3 totals 14 residues. In germline, CDR1 is SGHNT, CDR2 YYREEE (reference sequence). In DNA form, the CDR3 reads TGTGCCAGCAGCTTCGATGGGGGCCCTGAAAAACTGTTTTTT. This sequence encodes CASSFDGGPEKLFF. The full variable domain, in which reference TRBV5-4 and TRBJ1-4 provide the parts outside the CDR3, is ETGVTQSPTHLIKTRGQQVTLRCSSQSGHNTVSWYQQALGQGPQFIFQYYREEENGRGNFPPRFSGLQFPNYSSELNVNALELDDSALYLCASSFDGGPEKLFFGSGTQLSVL.

The chain is built from TRBV10-2 and TRBJ1-5; a weak D match, TRBD1 (5 bases). CDR3 size: 15 residues. Trimming left V 1 base short and J 2 bases short, with 9 bases between. CDR1 and CDR2 (germline): WSHSY, SAAADI. The CDR3 DNA follows: TGCGCCAGCAGTGAGTGGGACCTAGGCAATCAGCCCCAGCATTTT. Encoded protein: CASSEWDLGNQPQHF.

The rearrangement links TRBV7-9 to TRBJ1-2, with TRBD1 identical over 11 bases. The germline gives CDR1 SEHNR, CDR2 FQNEAQ (reference sequence). The CDR3 totals 19 residues. J gave up 0 bases and V 1 base, and 10 bases lay outside the gene matches. The chain's CDR3 is CASSLGVRDRGEANYGYTF. The CDR3 DNA is TGTGCCAGCAGCTTAGGAGTCCGGGACAGGGGGGAAGCTAACTATGGCTACACCTTC.

The chain joins TRBV7-3 to TRBJ2-3; no definite D call. The V and J ends lost 0 bases and 2 bases respectively, with 6 bases between them. This CDR3 has 14 amino acids. Per the germline V gene, CDR1 is SGHTA and CDR2 is FQGTGA. In nucleotides, the CDR3 is TGTGCCAGCAGCTTAACGTGGATCACAGATACGCAGTATTTT. As protein: CASSLTWITDTQYF.

This clone was counted a single time. The chain carries TRBV10-3 and TRBJ2-2; 11 nucleotides line up with TRBD2. The CDR3 loop spans 16 amino acids. The V gene's germline CDR1 is ENHRY and CDR2 SYGVKD. Trimming cost V 6 bases and J 6 bases; bases outside gene matches: 9. As DNA, the CDR3 is TGTGCCATCAGCCCAACTAGCGGGAGTGTTTCCGGGGAGCTGTTTTTT. Its translation is CAISPTSGSVSGELFF.

The genes are TRBV5-4 and TRBJ2-7; TRBD2 might be the D (6 bases). Per germline, CDR1 SGHNT and CDR2 YYREEE (reference sequence). The V end was cut by 4 bases, the J end by 4 bases, with 9 bases between. CDR3 length equals 12 residues. CDR3 protein: CASSRAGYEQYF. Written as DNA, the CDR3 is TGTGCCAGCAGCCGGGCGGGATACGAGCAGTACTTC. Full variable domain (remainder filled in from reference TRBV5-4 and TRBJ2-7): ETGVTQSPTHLIKTRGQQVTLRCSSQSGHNTVSWYQQALGQGPQFIFQYYREEENGRGNFPPRFSGLQFPNYSSELNVNALELDDSALYLCASSRAGYEQYFGPGTRLTVT.

This clone was seen a few times. The chain links TRBV2 to TRBJ1-1; 9 nucleotides agree with TRBD1. The germline V gene encodes CDR1 SNHLY and CDR2 FYNNEI. CDR3 length equals 14 residues. The J segment lost 4 bases and the V segment lost 7 bases, leaving 7 bases of the junction unmatched. CDR3 bases: TGTGCCAGCACGTGGGACAGGGTTTCCACTGAAGCTTTCTTT. Protein: CASTWDRVSTEAFF.

This chain joins TRBV6-5 and TRBJ2-7; 7 bases line up with TRBD1. This CDR3 contains 14 residues. Germline values: CDR1 MNHEY, CDR2 SVGAGI. The V and J ends lost 5 bases and 4 bases, in that order; junction bases with no gene match: 8. CDR3 sequence: CASSPRQGMYEQYF. The CDR3 nucleotides read TGTGCCAGCAGTCCAAGACAGGGAATGTACGAGCAGTACTTC.

This chain joins TRBV6-1 and TRBJ1-5, with D unclear. V shed 10 bases and J shed 4 bases, with 11 bases lying between them. CDR1 and CDR2 (germline): MNHNS, SASEGT. This CDR3 has 12 amino acids. CDR3 region: CATETGNQPQHF. Written as DNA, the CDR3 is TGTGCCACCGAAACCGGAAATCAGCCCCAGCATTTT.

This chain links TRBV5-5 with TRBJ2-1; tentatively, D is TRBD2 (5 bases). The CDR3 runs 15 residues. CDR1 is SGHKS and CDR2 is YYEKEE in the germline V gene (reference sequence). Trimming took 5 bases from V and 0 from J, leaving 12 bases between them. CDR3 sequence: CASRQGRGSYNEQFF. DNA of the CDR3: TGTGCCAGCAGGCAAGGTCGGGGCTCCTACAATGAGCAGTTCTTC.

This clone was detected ten times or more. Distinct nucleotide sequences in the sample also encode this CDR3. The chain employs TRBV7-9 and TRBJ2-5; 12 nucleotides align to TRBD2. Germline V lookup: CDR1 SEHNR, CDR2 FQNEAQ (reference sequence). V was pared by 4 bases and J by 5 bases, with 5 bases of the junction left unmatched. The CDR3 sequence is 15 residues long. CDR3 residues: CASSWELAGGETQYF. The CDR3 DNA reads TGTGCCAGCAGCTGGGAACTAGCGGGAGGTGAGACCCAGTACTTC.

CDR3 bases: TGTGCCAGCAGTTCGACCAGACAGGGGGCCAGGGAAAAACTGTTTTTT. Encoded protein: CASSSTRQGAREKLFF. The V call is TRBV28, the J call TRBJ1-4, with 10 bases identical to TRBD1. V shed 4 bases, J shed 8 bases, and the junction held 10 bases outside the gene matches. In germline, CDR1 is MDHEN, CDR2 SYDVKM. CDR3 size: 16 residues.